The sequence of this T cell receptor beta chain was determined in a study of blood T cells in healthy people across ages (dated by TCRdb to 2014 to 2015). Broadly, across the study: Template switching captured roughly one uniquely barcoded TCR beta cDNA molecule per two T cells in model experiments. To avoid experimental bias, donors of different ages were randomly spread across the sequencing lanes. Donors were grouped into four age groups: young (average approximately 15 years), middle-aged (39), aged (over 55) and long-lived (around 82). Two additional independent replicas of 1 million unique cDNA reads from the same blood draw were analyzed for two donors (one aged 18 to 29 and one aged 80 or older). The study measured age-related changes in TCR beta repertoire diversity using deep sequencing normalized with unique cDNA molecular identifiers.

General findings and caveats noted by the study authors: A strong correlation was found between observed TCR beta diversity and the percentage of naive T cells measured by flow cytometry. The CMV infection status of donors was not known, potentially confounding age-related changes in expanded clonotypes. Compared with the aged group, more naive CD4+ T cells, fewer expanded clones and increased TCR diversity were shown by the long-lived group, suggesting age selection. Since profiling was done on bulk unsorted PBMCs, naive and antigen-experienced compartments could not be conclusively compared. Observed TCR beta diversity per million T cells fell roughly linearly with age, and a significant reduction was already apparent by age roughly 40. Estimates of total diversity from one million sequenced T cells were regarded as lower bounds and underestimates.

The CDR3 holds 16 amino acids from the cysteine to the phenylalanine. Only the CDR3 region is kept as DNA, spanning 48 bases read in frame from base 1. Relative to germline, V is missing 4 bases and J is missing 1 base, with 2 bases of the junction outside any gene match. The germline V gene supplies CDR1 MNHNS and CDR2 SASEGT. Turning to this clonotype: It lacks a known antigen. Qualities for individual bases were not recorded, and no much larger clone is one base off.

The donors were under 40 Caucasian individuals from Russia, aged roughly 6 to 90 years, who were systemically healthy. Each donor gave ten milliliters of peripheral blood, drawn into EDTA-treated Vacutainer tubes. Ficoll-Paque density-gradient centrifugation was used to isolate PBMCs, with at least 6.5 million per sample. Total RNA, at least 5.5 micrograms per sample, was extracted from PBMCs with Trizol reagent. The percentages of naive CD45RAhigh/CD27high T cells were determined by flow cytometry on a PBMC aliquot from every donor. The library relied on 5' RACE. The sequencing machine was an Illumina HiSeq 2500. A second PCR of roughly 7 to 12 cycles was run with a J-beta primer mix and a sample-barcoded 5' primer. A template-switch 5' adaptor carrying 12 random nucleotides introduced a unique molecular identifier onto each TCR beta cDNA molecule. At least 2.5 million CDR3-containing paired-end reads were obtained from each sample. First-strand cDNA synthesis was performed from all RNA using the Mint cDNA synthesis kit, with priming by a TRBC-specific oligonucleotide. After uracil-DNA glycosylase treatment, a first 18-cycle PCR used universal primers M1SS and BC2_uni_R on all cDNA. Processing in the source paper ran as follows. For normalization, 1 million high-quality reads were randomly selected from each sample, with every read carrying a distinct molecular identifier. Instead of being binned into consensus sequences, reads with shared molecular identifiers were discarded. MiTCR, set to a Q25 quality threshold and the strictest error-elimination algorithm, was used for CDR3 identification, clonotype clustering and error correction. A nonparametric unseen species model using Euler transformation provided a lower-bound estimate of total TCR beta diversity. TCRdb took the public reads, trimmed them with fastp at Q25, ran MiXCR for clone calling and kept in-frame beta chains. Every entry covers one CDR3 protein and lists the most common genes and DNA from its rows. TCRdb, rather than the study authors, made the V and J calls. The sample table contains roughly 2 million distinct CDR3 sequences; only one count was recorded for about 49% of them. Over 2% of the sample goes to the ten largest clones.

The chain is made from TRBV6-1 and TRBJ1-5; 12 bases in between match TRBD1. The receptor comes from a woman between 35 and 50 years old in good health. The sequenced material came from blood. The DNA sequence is TGTGCCAGCAGTGGGGACAGGGGGCAGAGCAATCAGCCCCAGCATTTT. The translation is CASSGDRGQSNQPQHF.